The 24 T cell receptor beta chains given below trace back to one sample, sequenced in a study of blood T cell repertoires in COVID-19. Measured with immunoSEQ multiplex PCR; TCRdb has only the in-frame clones, and not every one. The sample has 45,000 to 60,000 clones; 75% to 90% are singletons. The sequenced sample consisted of peripheral blood. Receptors originate from a man aged 55 to 70 with acute or convalescent COVID-19.

V and J are TRBV2 and TRBJ2-1; TRBD2 aligns across 8 bases. This CDR3 is 11 amino acids long. V was pared by 3 bases and J by 15 bases, with 4 bases of the junction left unmatched. The germline gives CDR1 SNHLY, CDR2 FYNNEI. DNA of the CDR3: TGTGCCAGCAGTGAGGGGGGACTAGTGTTCTTC. It specifies CASSEGGLVFF.

CDR3 protein: CASSLAPIPYEQYF. The DNA of the CDR3 is TGTGCCAGCAGCCTAGCCCCTATCCCGTACGAGCAGTACTTC. The gene calls are TRBV14 and TRBJ2-7; D is undetermined. The germline V and J ends were trimmed by 4 bases and 4 bases, with 14 bases remaining between them. The CDR3 has 14 residues. CDR1 and CDR2 (germline): SGHDN, FVKESK.

The chain carries TRBV18 and TRBJ2-3; perhaps TRBD1 as D (5 bases). Germline V CDR1 and CDR2: KGHSH, LQKENI. This CDR3 region has 13 residues. Trimming removed 10 bases from V and 6 bases from J, with 17 bases in between. CDR3 region: CATFPSRADTQYF. The CDR3 bases are TGTGCCACCTTCCCGAGCAGGGCGGATACGCAGTATTTT.

The chain links TRBV6-1 to TRBJ1-3; D is ambiguous. Germline CDR1 MNHNS, CDR2 SASEGT. The length of the CDR3 is 15 residues. Trimming removed 1 base at V and 5 bases at J, with 12 bases between. The CDR3 reads CASSEDFGPRNTIYF. In DNA, the CDR3 is TGTGCCAGCAGTGAAGATTTTGGGCCTCGAAACACCATATATTTT.

This clone was seen a handful of times. J is TRBJ2-1 and V is TRBV27, with D perhaps matching TRBD2 (6 bases). Per the germline V gene, CDR1 is MNHEY and CDR2 is SMNVEV (reference sequence). V lost 2 bases to trimming and J lost 3 bases, with 14 bases between them. The CDR3 totals 16 residues. In DNA form, the CDR3 reads TGTGCCAGCAGTTTAATGGGGGGAAGACTCTACAATGAGCAGTTCTTC. Translation: CASSLMGGRLYNEQFF.

The chain uses TRBV5-1 and TRBJ2-7; D is ambiguous. The germline gives CDR1 SGHRS, CDR2 YFSETQ. This CDR3 spans 17 amino acids. V lost 5 bases to trimming and J lost 0 bases, with 21 bases between them. This chain's CDR3 is CASSPWAALGISYEQYF. In DNA form, the CDR3 reads TGCGCCAGCAGTCCCTGGGCCGCCCTCGGTATCTCCTACGAGCAGTACTTC.

The CDR3 is CASSIKGEQYF. CDR3 in DNA: TGTGCCAGTAGTATTAAGGGGGAGCAGTACTTC. This chain connects TRBV19 to TRBJ2-7; a weak D match, TRBD1 (5 bases). This CDR3 contains 11 residues. V was clipped by 3 bases and J by 7 bases, with 7 bases between them. The germline V gene has CDR1 LNHDA and CDR2 SQIVND (reference sequence). The full variable domain, completed using reference TRBV19 and TRBJ2-7, is DGGITQSPKYLFRKEGQNVTLSCEQNLNHDAMYWYRQDPGQGLRLIYYSQIVNDFQKGDIAEGYSVSREKKESFPLTVTSAQKNPTAFYLCASSIKGEQYFGPGTRLTVT.

The chain's CDR3 is CASSEPMTGVGNTIYF. For the CDR3, the DNA is TGTGCCAGCAGTGAACCAATGACAGGGGTTGGAAACACCATATATTTT. V gene TRBV6-1 combines with J gene TRBJ1-3; 8 bases align to TRBD1. Germline V gene sequence: CDR1 MNHNS, CDR2 SASEGT. J was trimmed by 3 bases and V by 2 bases; bases with no gene match: 6. The CDR3 is made up of 16 amino acids.

This chain connects TRBV19 to TRBJ2-3; 10 bases line up with TRBD2. Looked up from germline, CDR1 is LNHDA and CDR2 is SQIVND (reference sequence). The CDR3 extends over 16 amino acids. V was pared by 3 bases and J by 6 bases, with 9 bases of the junction left unmatched. CDR3 DNA: TGTGCCAGTAGTATTCGGGCTAGCGGGAGAGGGGATACGCAGTATTTT. Protein product: CASSIRASGRGDTQYF. Full variable domain (remainder filled in from reference TRBV19 and TRBJ2-3): DGGITQSPKYLFRKEGQNVTLSCEQNLNHDAMYWYRQDPGQGLRLIYYSQIVNDFQKGDIAEGYSVSREKKESFPLTVTSAQKNPTAFYLCASSIRASGRGDTQYFGPGTRLTVL.

V and J are TRBV5-6 and TRBJ1-4; D unclear. The CDR3 is made up of 13 amino acids. CDR1 SGHDT and CDR2 YYEEEE come from the germline V gene. V lost 4 bases and J lost 7, with 11 bases in between. CDR3 sequence: CASSQRVGEKLFF. Here the CDR3 DNA reads TGTGCCAGCAGCCAAAGAGTTGGTGAAAAACTGTTTTTT.

The table lists this clone with a few counts. This chain joins TRBV25-1 and TRBJ2-2, with TRBD1 identical over 12 bases. V shed 4 bases and J 6 bases; nucleotides not matched to a gene: 6. This CDR3 region has 16 residues. Germline lookup yields CDR1 MGHDK and CDR2 SYGVNS. The chain's CDR3 is CASSGTGTGGSGELFF. CDR3 DNA sequence: TGTGCCAGCAGTGGGACCGGGACAGGGGGCTCCGGGGAGCTGTTTTTT. The complete variable domain, with remaining parts taken from reference TRBV25-1 and TRBJ2-2, reads EADIYQTPRYLVIGTGKKITLECSQTMGHDKMYWYQQDPGMELHLIHYSYGVNSTEKGDLSSESTVSRIRTEHFPLTLESARPSHTSQYLCASSGTGTGGSGELFFGEGSRLTVL.

The chain combines TRBV9 with TRBJ2-1; weak D call: TRBD2 (8 bases). Trimming shortened V by 4 bases and J by 6 bases, and 17 bases separated the two germline ends. The CDR3 is 15 amino acids. The germline CDR1 and CDR2 sequences are SGDLS and YYNGEE. The CDR3 is CASSLRQGLGNEQFF. The CDR3 DNA sequence: TGTGCCAGCAGCCTCCGACAGGGACTAGGCAATGAGCAGTTCTTC.

This clone showed up just once. The chain joins TRBV6-5 to TRBJ2-7; the D gene is possibly TRBD2 (5 bases). The germline CDR1 and CDR2 sequences are MNHEY and SVGAGI. The CDR3 is made up of 15 amino acids. Between the trimmed V and J ends, which lost 6 bases and 4 bases, there was a span of 19 bases. The CDR3 sequence: CASRPRVNIEYEQYF. CDR3 DNA: TGTGCCAGCAGACCGAGGGTAAACATTGAATACGAGCAGTACTTC.

The chain has TRBV28 and TRBJ2-3; TRBD2 might be the D (6 bases). V was cut by 3 bases and J by 3 bases, with 13 bases left in between. The CDR3 extends over 15 amino acids. CDR1 and CDR2 from the germline V gene are MDHEN and SYDVKM. The CDR3 coding sequence is TGTGCCAGCAGTTTGGCCCCGCGGGGTACAGATACGCAGTATTTT. Translation: CASSLAPRGTDTQYF. Full variable domain (remainder filled in from reference TRBV28 and TRBJ2-3): DVKVTQSSRYLVKRTGEKVFLECVQDMDHENMFWYRQDPGLGLRLIYFSYDVKMKEKGDIPEGYSVSREKKERFSLILESASTNQTSMYLCASSLAPRGTDTQYFGPGTRLTVL.

The rearrangement links TRBV4-3 to TRBJ1-1; a weak D match, TRBD1 (5 bases). V lost 0 bases to trimming and J lost 1 base, with 12 bases between them. The CDR3 contains 16 residues. CDR1 is LGHNA and CDR2 is YSLEER in the germline V gene. The CDR3 coding sequence is TGCGCCAGCAGCCAAGATTCACAGGCCAAGAACACTGAAGCTTTCTTT. Amino acid sequence: CASSQDSQAKNTEAFF.

The rearrangement uses TRBV7-2 and TRBJ2-2; D not resolved. The germline CDR1 and CDR2 sequences are SGHTA and FQGNSA. This CDR3 has 13 amino acids. Trimming removed 7 bases from V and 3 bases from J, with 9 bases in between. The CDR3 reads CASIPPDTGELFF. Written as DNA, the CDR3 is TGTGCCAGCATTCCGCCAGACACCGGGGAGCTGTTTTTT.

V usage is TRBV6-5 and J usage is TRBJ2-1; D perhaps matches TRBD2 (5 bases). The V end was cut by 4 bases, the J end by 9 bases, with 19 bases between. CDR1 MNHEY and CDR2 SVGAGI come from the germline V gene. This CDR3 has 15 amino acids. CDR3 sequence (DNA): TGTGCCAGCAGTTCGCGGAGGAACCCTGGCACTGAGCAGTTCTTC. Translating it yields CASSSRRNPGTEQFF.

The chain employs TRBV6-5 and TRBJ2-1; a possible D gene is TRBD2 (6 bases). The CDR3 extends over 15 amino acids. Germline CDR1 and CDR2: MNHEY and SVGAGI. V lost 7 bases and J 7 bases, leaving 20 bases between the germline ends. CDR3 nucleotide sequence: TGTGCCAGCACCGACACTAGCCCGGTGGTGAATGAGCAGTTCTTC. It specifies CASTDTSPVVNEQFF.

This chain links TRBV7-9 with TRBJ1-2; D gene ambiguous. Trimming cost V 3 bases and J 4 bases, with 15 bases left between them. The CDR3 contains 15 residues. CDR1 is SEHNR and CDR2 is FQNEAQ in the germline V gene (reference sequence). CDR3 bases: TGTGCCAGCAGCTTGGGGAGCACCCTCCGCTATGGCTACACCTTC. Its protein product is CASSLGSTLRYGYTF.

The chain is built from TRBV5-6 and TRBJ2-7; D perhaps matches TRBD1 (6 bases). Germline values: CDR1 SGHDT, CDR2 YYEEEE. The CDR3 length is 15 residues. Trimming shortened V by 5 bases and J by 2 bases, and 17 bases separated the two germline ends. CDR3 sequence (DNA): TGTGCCAGCAGTTTTGCGACAGGATCAGCCTACGAGCAGTACTTC. Protein sequence: CASSFATGSAYEQYF.

This clone was seen a single time. This chain connects TRBV29-1 to TRBJ2-1; D possibly corresponds to TRBD2 (6 bases). The V gene's germline CDR1 is SQVTM and CDR2 ANQGSEA. The CDR3 runs to 14 residues. The V and J ends lost 4 bases and 3 bases respectively, with 13 bases between them. Written as DNA, the CDR3 is TGCAGCGTTGCCGGGACTGGAGTCTACAATGAGCAGTTCTTC. Amino acid sequence: CSVAGTGVYNEQFF.

In its sample, this clone was seen a few times. The V and J genes are TRBV4-1 and TRBJ2-3; 7 positions agree with TRBD2. This CDR3 contains 17 residues. CDR1 MGHRA and CDR2 YSYEKL come from the germline V gene. J was trimmed by 4 bases and V by 1 base; bases with no gene match: 11. In DNA form, the CDR3 reads TGCGCCAGCAGCCAAGTTCCGGCGCGGGAGAAGGCAGATACGCAGTATTTT. This codes for CASSQVPAREKADTQYF.

In this sample, this clone turned up once. The V call is TRBV5-1, the J call TRBJ2-1; D unresolved. CDR3 length: 11 amino acids. V was cut by 6 bases and J by 7 bases, with 8 bases left in between. Germline-derived CDR1 and CDR2 are SGHRS and YFSETQ. DNA for the CDR3: TGCGCCAGCAACGAGGTGAATGAGCAGTTCTTC. Translated: CASNEVNEQFF.

The genes are TRBV7-8 and TRBJ2-2, with D possibly being TRBD2 (7 bases). The germline V and J ends were trimmed by 7 bases and 6 bases, with 18 bases remaining between them. Germline CDR1 SGHVS, CDR2 FQNEAQ. The CDR3 sequence is 15 residues long. The chain's CDR3 is CASNPSLGGPGELFF. In DNA, the CDR3 is TGTGCCAGCAACCCTTCCTTGGGGGGGCCCGGGGAGCTGTTTTTT.